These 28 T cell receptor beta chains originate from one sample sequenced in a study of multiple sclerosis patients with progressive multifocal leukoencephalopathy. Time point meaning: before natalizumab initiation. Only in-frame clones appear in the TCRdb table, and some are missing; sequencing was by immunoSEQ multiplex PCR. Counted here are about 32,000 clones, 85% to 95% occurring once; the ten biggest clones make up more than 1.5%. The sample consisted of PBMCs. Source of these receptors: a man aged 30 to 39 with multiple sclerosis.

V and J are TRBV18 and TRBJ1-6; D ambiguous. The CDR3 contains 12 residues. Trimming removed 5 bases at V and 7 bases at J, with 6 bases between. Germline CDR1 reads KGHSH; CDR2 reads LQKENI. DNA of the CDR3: TGTGCCAGCTCAACTGCGAATTCACCCCTCCACTTT. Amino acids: CASSTANSPLHF.

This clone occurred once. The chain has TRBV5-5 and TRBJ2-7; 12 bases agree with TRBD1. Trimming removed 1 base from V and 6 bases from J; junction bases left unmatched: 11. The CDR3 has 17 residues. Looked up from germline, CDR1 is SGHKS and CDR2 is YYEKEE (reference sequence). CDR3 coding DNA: TGTGCCAGCAGCTTGAGGTTTGAGGGACAGGGGGCTAGCGAGCAGTACTTC. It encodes CASSLRFEGQGASEQYF. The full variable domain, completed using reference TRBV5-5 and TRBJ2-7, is DAGVTQSPTHLIKTRGQQVTLRCSPISGHKSVSWYQQVLGQGPQFIFQYYEKEERGRGNFPDRFSARQFPNYSSELNVNALLLGDSALYLCASSLRFEGQGASEQYFGPGTRLTVT.

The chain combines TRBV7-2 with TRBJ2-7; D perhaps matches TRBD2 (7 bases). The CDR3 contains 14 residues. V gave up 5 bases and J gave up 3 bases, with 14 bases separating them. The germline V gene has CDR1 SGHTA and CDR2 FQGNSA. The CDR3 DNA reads TGTGCCAGCAGCGGGAGGGACATAATCTACGAGCAGTACTTC. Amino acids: CASSGRDIIYEQYF. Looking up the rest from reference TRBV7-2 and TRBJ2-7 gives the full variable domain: GAGVSQSPSNKVTEKGKDVELRCDPISGHTALYWYRQSLGQGLEFLIYFQGNSAPDKSGLPSDRFSAERTGGSVSTLTIQRTQQEDSAVYLCASSGRDIIYEQYFGPGTRLTVT.

CDR3 DNA: TGTGCCAGCTCACCTAAAGGGACAGGGGTGGCTCAGCCCCAGCATTTT. Protein product: CASSPKGTGVAQPQHF. This chain connects TRBV18 to TRBJ1-5, with 10 positions matching TRBD1. This CDR3 region has 16 residues. Germline CDR1 KGHSH, CDR2 LQKENI. Trimming at V came to 3 bases and at J to 6 bases, leaving 8 bases not matched to a gene.

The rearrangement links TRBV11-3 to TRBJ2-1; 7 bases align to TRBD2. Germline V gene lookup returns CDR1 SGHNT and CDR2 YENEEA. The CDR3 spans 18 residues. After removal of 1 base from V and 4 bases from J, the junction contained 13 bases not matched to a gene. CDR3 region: CASSLVSSSRAGYNEQFF. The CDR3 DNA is TGTGCCAGCAGCTTAGTCAGTTCGAGCAGAGCGGGGTACAATGAGCAGTTCTTC.

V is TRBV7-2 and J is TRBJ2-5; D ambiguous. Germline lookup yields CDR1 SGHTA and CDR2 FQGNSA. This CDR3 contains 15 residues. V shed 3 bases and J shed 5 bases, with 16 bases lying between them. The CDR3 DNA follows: TGTGCCAGCAGCTTTTTGTCCTCTCTCGGGGAGACCCAGTACTTC. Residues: CASSFLSSLGETQYF.

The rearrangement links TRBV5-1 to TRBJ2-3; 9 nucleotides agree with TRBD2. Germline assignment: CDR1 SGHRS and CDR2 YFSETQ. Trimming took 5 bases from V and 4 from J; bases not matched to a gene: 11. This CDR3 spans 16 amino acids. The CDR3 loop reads CASSFLSGSGSDTQYF. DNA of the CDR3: TGCGCCAGCAGTTTTCTTAGCGGGAGTGGTTCAGATACGCAGTATTTT.

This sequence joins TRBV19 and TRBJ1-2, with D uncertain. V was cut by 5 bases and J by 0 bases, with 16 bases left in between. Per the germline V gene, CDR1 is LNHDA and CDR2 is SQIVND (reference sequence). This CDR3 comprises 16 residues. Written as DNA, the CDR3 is TGTGCCAGTAGTCTAGGACGGTTTTTGACTAACTATGGCTACACCTTC. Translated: CASSLGRFLTNYGYTF.

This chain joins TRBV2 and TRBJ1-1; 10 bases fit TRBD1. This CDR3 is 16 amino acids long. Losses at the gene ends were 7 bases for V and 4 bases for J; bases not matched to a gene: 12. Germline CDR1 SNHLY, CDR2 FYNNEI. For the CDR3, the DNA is TGTGCCAGCATACCCCGGACAGGGGGAGGGAGCACTGAAGCTTTCTTT. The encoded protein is CASIPRTGGGSTEAFF.

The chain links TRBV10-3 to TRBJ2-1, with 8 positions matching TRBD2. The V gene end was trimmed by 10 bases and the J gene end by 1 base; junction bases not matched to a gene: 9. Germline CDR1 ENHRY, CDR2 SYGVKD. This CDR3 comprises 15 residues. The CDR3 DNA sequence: TGTGCCACCGTAGCGGGAATGAGTTCCTACAATGAGCAGTTCTTC. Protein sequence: CATVAGMSSYNEQFF.

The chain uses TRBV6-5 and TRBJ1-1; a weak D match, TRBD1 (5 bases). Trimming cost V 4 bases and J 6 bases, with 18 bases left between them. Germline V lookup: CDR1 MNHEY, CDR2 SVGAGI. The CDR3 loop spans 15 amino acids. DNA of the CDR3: TGTGCCAGCAGTTTCATGGCCCCCCGGGGCGCTGAAGCTTTCTTT. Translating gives CASSFMAPRGAEAFF.

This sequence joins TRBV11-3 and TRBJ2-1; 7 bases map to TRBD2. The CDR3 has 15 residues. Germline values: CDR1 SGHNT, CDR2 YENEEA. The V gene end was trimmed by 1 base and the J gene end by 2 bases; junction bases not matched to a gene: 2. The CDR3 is CASSLGGGTYNEQFF. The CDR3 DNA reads TGTGCCAGCAGCTTAGGCGGGGGAACCTACAATGAGCAGTTCTTC.

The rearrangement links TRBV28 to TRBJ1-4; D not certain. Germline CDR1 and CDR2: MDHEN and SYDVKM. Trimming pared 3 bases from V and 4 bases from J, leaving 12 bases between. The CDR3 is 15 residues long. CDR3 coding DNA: TGTGCCAGCAGTTTGGGGTTGAGGGTTAATGAAAAACTGTTTTTT. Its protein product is CASSLGLRVNEKLFF.

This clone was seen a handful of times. CDR3 DNA: TGTGCCAGCAGTGGGTGGGGGGGTCCGCGTCGCCCTAACTATGGCTACACCTTC. Residues: CASSGWGGPRRPNYGYTF. V usage is TRBV2 and J usage is TRBJ1-2, with TRBD1 as a possible D gene (5 bases). The germline CDR1 and CDR2 sequences are SNHLY and FYNNEI. The CDR3 contains 18 residues. Deletions cut 4 bases from V and 0 bases from J, with 21 bases between.

The CDR3 here is CASSLDRAGYTF. In DNA form, the CDR3 reads TGCGCCAGCAGCTTGGACAGGGCAGGCTACACCTTC. V gene TRBV5-1 combines with J gene TRBJ1-2, with D possibly TRBD1 on 6 matching bases. The length of the CDR3 is 12 residues. Trimming stripped 0 bases from V and 8 bases from J, with 8 bases between. Per germline, CDR1 SGHRS and CDR2 YFSETQ.

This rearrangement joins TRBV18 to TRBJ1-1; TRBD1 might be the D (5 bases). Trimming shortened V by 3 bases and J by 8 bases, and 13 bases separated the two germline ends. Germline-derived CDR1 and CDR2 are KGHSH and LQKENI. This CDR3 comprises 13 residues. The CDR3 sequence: CASSPQRDLEAFF. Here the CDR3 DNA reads TGTGCCAGCTCACCCCAACGGGACCTAGAAGCTTTCTTT.

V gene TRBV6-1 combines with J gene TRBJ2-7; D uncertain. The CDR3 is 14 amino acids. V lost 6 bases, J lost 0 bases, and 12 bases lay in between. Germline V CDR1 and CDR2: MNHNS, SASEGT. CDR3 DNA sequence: TGTGCCAGCAGCGTGGGCTCGCTCTCCTACGAGCAGTACTTC. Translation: CASSVGSLSYEQYF.

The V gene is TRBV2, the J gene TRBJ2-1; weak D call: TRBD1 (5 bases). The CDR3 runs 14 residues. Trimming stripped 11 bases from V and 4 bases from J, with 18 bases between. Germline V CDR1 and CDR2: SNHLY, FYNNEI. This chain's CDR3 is CAARRQGLYNEQFF. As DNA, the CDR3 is TGTGCCGCCCGCCGGCAGGGCTTATACAATGAGCAGTTCTTC.

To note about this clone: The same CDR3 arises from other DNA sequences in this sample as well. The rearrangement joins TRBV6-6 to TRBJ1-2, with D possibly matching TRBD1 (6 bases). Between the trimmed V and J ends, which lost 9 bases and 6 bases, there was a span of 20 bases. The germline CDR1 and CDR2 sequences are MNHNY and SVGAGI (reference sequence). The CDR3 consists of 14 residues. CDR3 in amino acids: CARPPGQGLDGYTF. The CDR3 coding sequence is TGTGCCAGGCCGCCGGGACAAGGGCTGGATGGCTACACCTTC.

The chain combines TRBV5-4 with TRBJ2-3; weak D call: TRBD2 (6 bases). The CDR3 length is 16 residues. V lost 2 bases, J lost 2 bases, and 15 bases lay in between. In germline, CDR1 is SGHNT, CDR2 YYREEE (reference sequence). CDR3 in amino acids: CASSLRVSGTTDTQYF. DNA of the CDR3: TGTGCCAGCAGCTTAAGGGTTAGCGGCACCACAGATACGCAGTATTTT.

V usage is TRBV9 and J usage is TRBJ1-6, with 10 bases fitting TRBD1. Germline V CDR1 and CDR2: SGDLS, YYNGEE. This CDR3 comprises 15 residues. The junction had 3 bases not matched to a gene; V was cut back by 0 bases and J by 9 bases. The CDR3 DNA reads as TGTGCCAGCAGCGTAGCCGGGACAGGGGCTTCACCCCTCCACTTT. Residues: CASSVAGTGASPLHF.

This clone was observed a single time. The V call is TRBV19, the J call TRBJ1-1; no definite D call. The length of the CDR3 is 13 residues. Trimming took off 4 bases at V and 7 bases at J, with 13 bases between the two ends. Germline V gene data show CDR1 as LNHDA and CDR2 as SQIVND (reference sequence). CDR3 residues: CASSKSVAYEAFF. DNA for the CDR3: TGTGCCAGTAGTAAGTCAGTTGCATATGAAGCTTTCTTT.

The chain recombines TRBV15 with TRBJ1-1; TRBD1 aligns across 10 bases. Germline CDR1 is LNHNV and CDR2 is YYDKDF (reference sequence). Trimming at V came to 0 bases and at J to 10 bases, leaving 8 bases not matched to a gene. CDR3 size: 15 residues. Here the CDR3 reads CATSRDLGTGERAFF. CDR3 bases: TGTGCCACCAGCAGAGATTTGGGGACAGGGGAGAGAGCTTTCTTT.

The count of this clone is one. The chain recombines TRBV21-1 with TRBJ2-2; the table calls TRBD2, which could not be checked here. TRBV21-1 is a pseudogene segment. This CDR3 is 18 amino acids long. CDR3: CASRRLAGVFPNTGELFF. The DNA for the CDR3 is TGTGCCAGCAGGCGACTAGCGGGTGTCTTCCCGAACACCGGGGAGCTGTTTTTT.

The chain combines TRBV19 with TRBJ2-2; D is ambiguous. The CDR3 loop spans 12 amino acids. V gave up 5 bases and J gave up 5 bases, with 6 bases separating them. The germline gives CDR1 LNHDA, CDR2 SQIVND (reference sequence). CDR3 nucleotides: TGTGCCAGTAGTGGGGTTACCGGGGAGCTGTTTTTT. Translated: CASSGVTGELFF.

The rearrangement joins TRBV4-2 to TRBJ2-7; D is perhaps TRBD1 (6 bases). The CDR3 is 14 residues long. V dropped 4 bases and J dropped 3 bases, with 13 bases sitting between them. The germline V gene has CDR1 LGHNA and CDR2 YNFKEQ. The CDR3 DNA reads TGTGCCAGCAGCCTGCGGACAGATGACTACGAGCAGTACTTC. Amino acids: CASSLRTDDYEQYF.

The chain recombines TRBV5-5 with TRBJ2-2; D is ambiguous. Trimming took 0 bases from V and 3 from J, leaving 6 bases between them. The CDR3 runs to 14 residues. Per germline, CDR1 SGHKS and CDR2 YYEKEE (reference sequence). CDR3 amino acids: CASSLVAYTGELFF. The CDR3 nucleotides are TGTGCCAGCAGCTTGGTCGCCTACACCGGGGAGCTGTTTTTT.

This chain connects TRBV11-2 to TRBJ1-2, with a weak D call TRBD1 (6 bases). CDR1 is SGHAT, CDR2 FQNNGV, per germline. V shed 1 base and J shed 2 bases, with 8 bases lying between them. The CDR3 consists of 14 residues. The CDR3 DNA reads TGTGCCAGCAGCTTAGGAGGACAGAACTATGGCTACACCTTC. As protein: CASSLGGQNYGYTF.